What follows are 2 T cell receptor beta chains derived from one specimen sequenced in a study of CD8+ T cells in alopecia areata. Extracted RNA was reverse transcribed, and the resulting cDNA served as sequencing template. The method was immunoSEQ multiplex PCR; TCRdb's version includes in-frame clones alone and lacks a portion of them. The table shows about 94,000 clones, with around 71% occurring only once. Treatment here: oral pan-JAK inhibitor, 5-10 mg twice daily. Sequences were derived from CD8+ T cells sorted from blood, sampled at approximately week 42, from a patient treated with tofacitinib. Source of these receptors: a human donor with alopecia areata.

J is TRBJ1-2 and V is TRBV4-3; no clear D. The CDR3 sequence is 15 residues long. V lost 1 base to trimming and J lost 0 bases, with 9 bases between them. From germline, CDR1 is LGHNA and CDR2 YSLEER. Written as DNA, the CDR3 is TGCGCCAGCAGCCAAGTTACCAGCCCTAACTATGGCTACACCTTC. Its translation is CASSQVTSPNYGYTF.

The genes are TRBV27 and TRBJ1-1; D gene unclear. The ends were cut back, 7 bases at V and 1 base at J, with 13 bases in the middle. The CDR3 loop spans 14 amino acids. Germline loops: CDR1 MNHEY, CDR2 SMNVEV (reference sequence). The chain's CDR3 is CASMSYGENTEAFF. The CDR3 coding sequence is TGTGCCAGCATGAGTTATGGAGAGAACACTGAAGCTTTCTTT.